The present T cell receptor (beta chain) was sequenced within a study of T cell repertoires in cytomegalovirus infection. Across the whole study: Matching HLA type, along with CMV infection, was indicated by public TCR beta signatures.

TCRdb processed the reads anew with MiXCR; each CDR3 protein has one entry. The table has some 600,000 distinct CDR3 sequences, more than 20% seen once. Germline CDR1 reads SGHRS; CDR2 reads YFSETQ. Trimming removed 4 bases at V and 4 bases at J, with 15 bases between. CDR3 size: 15 residues. This clonotype has just a few counts. What it binds is not known. Overall study results and limits: CMV carriers having the relevant HLA were flagged by cumulative public TCR beta family frequency. What dominated the ex vivo response were HLA-C-restricted CMV-specific TCR beta clonotypes.

Source material: CD8+ T cells from PBMCs. This sequence originates from a human donor in good health (CMV status not recorded). Some clones in this sample may be carry-over from other donors' samples. This chain links TRBV5-1 with TRBJ2-1; weak D call: TRBD1 (5 bases). The CDR3 sequence is CASSPGASAYNEQFF. The CDR3 nucleotides are TGCGCCAGCAGCCCTGGGGCCAGCGCTTACAATGAGCAGTTCTTC.